This T cell receptor beta chain was found in a study of T-cell reconstitution after alpha-beta-depleted transplantation in children. Study outcomes and limitations: T cells produced anew were the main source of T-cell counts and diversity one year after transplant. After transplant, at about two months, alpha-beta T cells were reportedly derived from several hundred expanded graft clones. Recipient T cells and thymic progenitors that survived gave rise to the high TCRbeta diversity observed at day 60 in some patients.

This clonotype occurred a few times. Its target is not known. The CDR3 covers 15 residues. Trimming removed 0 bases at V and 1 base at J, with 10 bases between. TCRbeta library construction was performed incorporating unique molecular identifiers. TCRdb re-called the PCR reads through MiXCR, storing one row per CDR3 protein. The sample lists roughly 310,000 distinct CDR3 sequences, approximately 23% occurring once. The sequencing used PBMCs, mostly from graft donor cells, collected 180 days after TCRalphabeta/CD19-depleted stem cell transplant. The chain has TRBV12-3 or TRBV12-4 and TRBJ2-7, with D perhaps given as TRBD1 or TRBD2 (5 bases each). This receptor was taken from a male patient between 10 and 17 years old who had a stem cell transplant for acute lymphoblastic leukemia, so the T cells may come from the graft donor. The chain's CDR3 is CASSLAGTVSYEQYF. CDR3 coding DNA: TGTGCCAGCAGTTTAGCCGGGACGGTTTCCTACGAGCAGTACTTC.